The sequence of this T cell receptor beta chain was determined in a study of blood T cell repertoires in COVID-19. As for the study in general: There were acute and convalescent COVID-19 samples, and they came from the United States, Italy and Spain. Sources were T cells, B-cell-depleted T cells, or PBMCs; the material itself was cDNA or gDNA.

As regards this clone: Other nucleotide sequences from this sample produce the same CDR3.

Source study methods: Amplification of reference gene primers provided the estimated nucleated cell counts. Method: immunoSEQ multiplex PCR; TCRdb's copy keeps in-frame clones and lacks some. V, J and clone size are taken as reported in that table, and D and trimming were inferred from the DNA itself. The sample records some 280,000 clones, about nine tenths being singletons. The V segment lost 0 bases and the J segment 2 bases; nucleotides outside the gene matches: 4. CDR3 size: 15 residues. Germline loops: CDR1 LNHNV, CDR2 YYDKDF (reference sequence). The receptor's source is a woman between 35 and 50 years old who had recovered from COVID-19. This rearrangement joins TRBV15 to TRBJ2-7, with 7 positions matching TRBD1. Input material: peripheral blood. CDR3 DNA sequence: TGTGCCACCAGCAGAGATCTAGGACAGGCCTACGAGCAGTACTTC. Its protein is CATSRDLGQAYEQYF.